This entry lists 32 T cell receptor beta chains sequenced from one sample in a study of blood T cells in healthy people across ages. Combining a sample-barcoded 5' primer with a J-beta primer mix, a second PCR ran for 7 to 11 cycles. TCRdb itself ran the 5' RACE reads through MiXCR, one entry per CDR3 protein. The data contain 1,800,000 or so distinct CDR3 sequences, about two fifths of them singletons. Sequenced sample: blood. These receptors were collected from a human donor in good health.

The J gene is TRBJ2-1, the V gene TRBV20-1; TRBD2 matches at 10 bases. This CDR3 is built from 15 residues. The trim removed 2 bases at V and 4 bases at J, leaving 5 bases unmatched. CDR1 and CDR2 (germline): DFQATT, SNEGSKA (reference sequence). The CDR3 here is CSARQLAGKYNEQFF. Here the CDR3 DNA reads TGCAGTGCTAGACAACTAGCGGGGAAATACAATGAGCAGTTCTTC.

This clonotype turned up a few times. The CDR3 is CASSAPLAGGTDTQYF. CDR3 in DNA: TGTGCCAGCAGCGCCCCGCTAGCGGGGGGCACAGATACGCAGTATTTT. The chain carries TRBV9 and TRBJ2-3, with TRBD2 matching 10 bases. Trimming removed 3 bases from V and 1 base from J; junction bases left unmatched: 5. The CDR3 length is 16 residues. In germline, CDR1 is SGDLS, CDR2 YYNGEE.

This chain links TRBV20-1 with TRBJ1-2; D gene unclear. Germline V CDR1 and CDR2: DFQATT, SNEGSKA (reference sequence). CDR3 length: 14 residues. V lost 5 bases, J lost 4 bases, and 17 bases lay in between. CDR3 in DNA: TGCAGTGCTCTTACCTTGGAGGACGGCTATGGCTACACCTTC. Translation gives CSALTLEDGYGYTF.

The chain is built from TRBV3-1 and TRBJ2-3, with 10 bases identical to TRBD2. The CDR3 has 17 amino acids. The germline gives CDR1 LGHDT, CDR2 YNNKEL (reference sequence). V lost 4 bases to trimming and J lost 5 bases; unmatched junction nucleotides: 12. The CDR3 nucleotides are TGTGCCAGCAGCCCTACTCCGGGACTAGCGATTGAAGATACGCAGTATTTT. This codes for CASSPTPGLAIEDTQYF.

This clonotype was detected only a few times. This chain connects TRBV12-3 or TRBV12-4 to TRBJ2-6; tentative D call: TRBD1 (5 bases). V lost 6 bases to trimming and J lost 1 base, with 10 bases between them. This CDR3 is built from 15 residues. The CDR3 nucleotides read TGTGCCAGCAGGATACAGGCTTCTGGGGCCAACGTCCTGACTTTC. Encoded protein: CASRIQASGANVLTF.

This chain joins TRBV7-3 and TRBJ2-2; a weak D match, TRBD1 (8 bases). Trimming took 5 bases from V and 7 from J, leaving 23 bases between them. This CDR3 has 17 residues. Germline lookup yields CDR1 SGHTA and CDR2 FQGTGA. CDR3 amino acids: CASSNIPGGQAVGELFF. CDR3 nucleotide sequence: TGTGCCAGCAGCAATATCCCGGGGGGACAGGCGGTCGGGGAGCTGTTTTTT. Full variable domain (missing parts from reference TRBV7-3 and TRBJ2-2): GAGVSQTPSNKVTEKGKYVELRCDPISGHTALYWYRQSLGQGPEFLIYFQGTGAADDSGLPNDRFFAVRPEGSVSTLKIQRTERGDSAVYLCASSNIPGGQAVGELFFGEGSRLTVL.

The rearrangement joins TRBV2 to TRBJ1-4; 7 nucleotides align to TRBD1. This CDR3 has 13 residues. CDR1 is SNHLY and CDR2 is FYNNEI in the germline V gene. V lost 8 bases, J lost 4 bases, and 4 bases stayed unmatched. The CDR3 is CASWDSYNEKLFF. The CDR3 DNA reads TGTGCCAGCTGGGACAGCTATAATGAAAAACTGTTTTTT.

The rearrangement joins TRBV20-1 to TRBJ1-1; TRBD1 is a possible D gene (6 bases). V was cut by 7 bases and J by 4 bases, with 16 bases left in between. Germline V lookup: CDR1 DFQATT, CDR2 SNEGSKA (reference sequence). The CDR3 is 13 residues long. The DNA for the CDR3 is TGCAGTGGTCACAGGGCGGGAAGCACTGAAGCTTTCTTT. The encoded protein is CSGHRAGSTEAFF.

This clonotype was seen only a few times. The chain has TRBV6-5 and TRBJ2-1; possibly TRBD1 for D (6 bases). The CDR3 runs 14 residues. CDR1 and CDR2 (germline): MNHEY, SVGAGI. Trimming removed 6 bases at V and 2 bases at J, with 11 bases between. This CDR3 is CASSPEGAYNEQFF. Written as DNA, the CDR3 is TGTGCCAGCAGCCCCGAGGGGGCCTACAATGAGCAGTTCTTC.

The chain carries TRBV14 and TRBJ2-5, with D possibly matching TRBD1 (6 bases). Germline V gene data show CDR1 as SGHDN and CDR2 as FVKESK. V was cut by 4 bases and J by 3 bases, with 15 bases left in between. This CDR3 has 15 residues. As DNA, the CDR3 is TGTGCCAGCAGCCCGCTTACGGACAGAGAAGAGACCCAGTACTTC. As protein: CASSPLTDREETQYF.

V and J are TRBV3-1 and TRBJ2-4; D gene uncertain. The germline V and J ends were trimmed by 5 bases and 13 bases, with 15 bases remaining between them. Germline loops: CDR1 LGHDT, CDR2 YNNKEL (reference sequence). The CDR3 contains 12 residues. This chain's CDR3 is CASSGQPTAQYF. In DNA form, the CDR3 reads TGTGCCAGCAGCGGGCAGCCTACAGCGCAGTACTTC.

The chain recombines TRBV7-2 with TRBJ2-7, with D perhaps matching TRBD2 (6 bases). The germline V and J ends were trimmed by 5 bases and 3 bases, with 17 bases remaining between them. CDR3 length equals 15 residues. Germline V gene data show CDR1 as SGHTA and CDR2 as FQGNSA. CDR3 nucleotide sequence: TGTGCCAGCAGCCAAGGGACTGTTGTCAACTACGAGCAGTACTTC. Its protein product is CASSQGTVVNYEQYF.

The chain combines TRBV11-2 with TRBJ1-1; no clear D. CDR3 length: 14 residues. CDR1 and CDR2 from the germline V gene are SGHAT and FQNNGV. Trimming left V 5 bases short and J 7 bases short, with 17 bases between. The CDR3 bases are TGTGCCAGCAGCCTATCTCTAGGGATCAATGAAGCTTTCTTT. This translates into CASSLSLGINEAFF.

The chain employs TRBV20-1 and TRBJ1-2; TRBD1 agrees at 7 bases. Germline loops: CDR1 DFQATT, CDR2 SNEGSKA (reference sequence). V dropped 6 bases and J dropped 4; count of bases not matched to a gene: 17. There are 16 residues in the CDR3. The CDR3 sequence is CSAVTRPGQWGYGYTF. CDR3 nucleotides: TGCAGTGCAGTGACCAGACCGGGACAGTGGGGCTATGGCTACACCTTC.

This clonotype was seen repeatedly, ten times or more. The chain employs TRBV6-2 or TRBV6-3 and TRBJ2-6; no firm D call. Trimming shortened V by 2 bases and J by 0 bases, and 5 bases separated the two germline ends. The germline gives CDR1 MNHEY, CDR2 SVGEGT. The CDR3 length is 15 residues. This CDR3 reads CASSYTVSGANVLTF. The CDR3 DNA reads as TGTGCCAGCAGTTACACAGTCTCTGGGGCCAACGTCCTGACTTTC.

The table lists this clonotype with a few counts. This rearrangement joins TRBV10-3 to TRBJ1-5, with 7 bases lining up with TRBD1. Trimming removed 10 bases from V and 2 bases from J; junction bases left unmatched: 5. The CDR3 covers 13 residues. The germline CDR1 and CDR2 sequences are ENHRY and SYGVKD. The CDR3 region has the DNA TGTGCCACCAATCAGGGGGGCAATCAGCCCCAGCATTTT. Protein product: CATNQGGNQPQHF.

The V call is TRBV5-1, the J call TRBJ2-1, with 13 bases that match TRBD2. Looked up from germline, CDR1 is SGHRS and CDR2 is YFSETQ. V shed 3 bases and J 8 bases; nucleotides not matched to a gene: 2. The CDR3 is made up of 14 amino acids. The CDR3 spells CASSWGLAGHEQFF. The DNA for the CDR3 is TGCGCCAGCAGCTGGGGACTAGCGGGACATGAGCAGTTCTTC.

About this clonotype itself: A junction end diverges from the germline sequence, so it may reflect a read error. The chain employs TRBV5-1 and TRBJ2-5, with no clear D. The CDR3 is 11 amino acids. Germline CDR1 and CDR2: SGHRS and YFSETQ. CDR3 in amino acids: CASSVEETQCF. The CDR3, as DNA: TGCGCCAGCAGCGTAGAAGAGACCCAGTGCTTC.

The rearrangement uses TRBV7-2 and TRBJ2-3; perhaps TRBD2 as D (5 bases). Germline V gene sequence: CDR1 SGHTA, CDR2 FQGNSA. The CDR3 is 16 residues long. V gave up 3 bases and J gave up 1 base, with 14 bases separating them. The CDR3 spells CASSFLGDAGTDTQYF. For the CDR3, the DNA is TGTGCCAGCAGCTTTCTCGGGGATGCCGGCACAGATACGCAGTATTTT. Supplemented by reference TRBV7-2 and TRBJ2-3, the full variable domain reads GAGVSQSPSNKVTEKGKDVELRCDPISGHTALYWYRQSLGQGLEFLIYFQGNSAPDKSGLPSDRFSAERTGGSVSTLTIQRTQQEDSAVYLCASSFLGDAGTDTQYFGPGTRLTVL.

This sequence joins TRBV5-6 and TRBJ2-4, with 7 bases matching TRBD1. The CDR3 is made up of 18 amino acids. The germline V gene has CDR1 SGHDT and CDR2 YYEEEE. V lost 3 bases to trimming and J lost 5 bases; unmatched junction nucleotides: 17. CDR3 loop: CASSSTYTGENSQNIQYF. CDR3 sequence (DNA): TGTGCCAGCAGCTCCACCTACACAGGGGAGAACTCCCAAAACATTCAGTACTTC.

With respect to this clonotype: One end of the junction is discordant with germline, which a read error may explain. This chain links TRBV28 with TRBJ2-2; no reliable D call. This CDR3 has 13 residues. Germline values: CDR1 MDHEN, CDR2 SYDVKM. CDR3 in amino acids: CTSSNLNTGELFF. CDR3 DNA: TGTACCAGCAGTAACTTAAACACCGGGGAGCTGTTTTTT.

V gene TRBV28 combines with J gene TRBJ2-5; D is perhaps TRBD2 (6 bases). TRBJ2-1 matches the DNA end more closely, so the J call is doubtful. Germline V gene lookup returns CDR1 MDHEN and CDR2 SYDVKM. This CDR3 is 15 amino acids long. CDR3 region: CASSLNRDFQETQFF. CDR3 DNA: TGTGCCAGCAGTTTGAATAGGGACTTCCAAGAGACCCAGTTCTTC.

This sequence joins TRBV14 and TRBJ1-3, with D perhaps matching TRBD1 (6 bases). The germline CDR1 and CDR2 sequences are SGHDN and FVKESK. The CDR3 runs 16 residues. Trimming stripped 3 bases from V and 0 bases from J, with 12 bases between. The CDR3: CASSHGQPISGNTIYF. The CDR3 DNA reads TGTGCCAGCAGCCACGGACAGCCGATCTCTGGAAACACCATATATTTT.

Worth noting for this clonotype: One end of the junction fails to match germline, which may point to a read error. V and J are TRBV25-1 and TRBJ1-2, with TRBD1 as a possible D gene (5 bases). CDR3 length: 14 amino acids. The germline CDR1 and CDR2 sequences are MGHDK and SYGVNS. CDR3 bases: TGTGTCAGCAGTGAAGGGGCAGCAACCTATGGCTACACCTTC. As protein: CVSSEGAATYGYTF.

This sequence joins TRBV11-2 and TRBJ2-2, with D perhaps given as TRBD1 or TRBD2 (5 bases each). The CDR3 spans 15 residues. CDR1 is SGHAT and CDR2 is FQNNGV in the germline V gene. Deletions cut 1 base from V and 3 bases from J, with 9 bases between. The DNA of the CDR3 is TGTGCCAGCAGCTTAGGGGGACGCCACACCGGGGAGCTGTTTTTT. Protein: CASSLGGRHTGELFF.

Comments on this clonotype: The junction differs from germline at one of its ends, possibly a read error. This chain uses TRBV28 with TRBJ1-2, with D uncertain. Germline CDR1 and CDR2: MDHEN and SYDVKM. The CDR3 spans 12 residues. For the CDR3, the DNA is TGTGCCAGCAGTTTTCGAATTGGTGGCTACACCTTT. This translates into CASSFRIGGYTF.

This clonotype was seen only once. A much larger clone lies one base from this, so it may be a read error. The V and J genes are TRBV7-7 and TRBJ2-3; possible D gene TRBD1, 5 bases. CDR1 is SSHAT and CDR2 is FNYEAQ in the germline V gene (reference sequence). CDR3 length equals 15 residues. The CDR3 is CAGSQGYDSTDTQYF. DNA for the CDR3: TGTGCTGGCAGCCAGGGCTATGACAGCACAGATACGCAGTATTTT.

The rearrangement uses TRBV6-2 or TRBV6-3 and TRBJ1-1; 7 positions agree with TRBD1. V lost 5 bases, J lost 4 bases, and 19 bases stayed unmatched. Germline V lookup: CDR1 MNHEY, CDR2 SVGEGT. CDR3 length: 18 residues. The CDR3 DNA follows: TGTGCCAGCAGTACTCGGGCGAGAGCAGGGGGGAACGGCACTGAAGCTTTCTTT. It codes for CASSTRARAGGNGTEAFF.

The chain has TRBV5-1 and TRBJ2-7, with D possibly being TRBD2 (5 bases). CDR1 is SGHRS and CDR2 is YFSETQ in the germline V gene. V lost 0 bases and J 2 bases, leaving 15 bases between the germline ends. The CDR3 spans 16 residues. CDR3 sequence: CASSLGPIPGTYEQYF. Written as DNA, the CDR3 is TGCGCCAGCAGCTTGGGCCCGATCCCGGGAACCTACGAGCAGTACTTC.

As regards this clonotype: One end of the junction is discordant with germline, which a read error may explain. The chain couples TRBV4-1 to TRBJ2-1, with 7 bases matching TRBD1. Germline CDR1 is MGHRA and CDR2 is YSYEKL. The CDR3 has 15 amino acids. The CDR3 DNA reads as TGCACCAGCAGCCCCCGGAAAGACAGGGCTAATGAGCAGTTCTTC. Its protein is CTSSPRKDRANEQFF.

This rearrangement joins TRBV12-3 or TRBV12-4 to TRBJ2-3, with D tentatively TRBD1 or TRBD2 (5 bases each). CDR3 length: 12 residues. Trimming shortened V by 6 bases and J by 6 bases, and 10 bases separated the two germline ends. Here the CDR3 reads CASRRWGDTQYF. The DNA of the CDR3 is TGTGCCAGCAGGAGATGGGGGGATACGCAGTATTTT.

The chain is built from TRBV28 and TRBJ2-6, with D perhaps matching TRBD1 (5 bases). This CDR3 spans 15 amino acids. Trimming removed 6 bases from V and 7 bases from J, with 16 bases in between. The germline gives CDR1 MDHEN, CDR2 SYDVKM. The CDR3 region is CASSHLAGIANVLTF. The CDR3 bases are TGTGCCAGCAGCCACCTCGCAGGGATCGCCAACGTCCTGACTTTC.